Listed below are T cell receptor beta chains from one sample, sequenced in a study of blood T cell repertoires in COVID-19. Produced via immunoSEQ multiplex PCR; TCRdb's table is partial and in-frame only. Counted here are roughly 150,000 clones, roughly 88% occurring once; the ten biggest clones make up approximately 5.3%. Material for sequencing was PBMCs or T cells enriched from blood (not recorded which). All receptors come from a man between 65 and 85 years old who had been exposed to COVID-19. Both conserved end residues are part of each CDR3. Each record gives: J gene, V gene, CDR3 protein.

J gene: TRBJ1-5
V gene: TRBV27
CDR3 protein: CASSLSSSNQPQHF

J gene: TRBJ1-5
V gene: TRBV2
CDR3 protein: CASSGQASNQPQHF

J gene: TRBJ1-5
V gene: TRBV14
CDR3 protein: CASSQRRQGAPSNQPQHF

J gene: TRBJ1-1
V gene: TRBV3-1/TRBV3-2
CDR3 protein: CASSRTRGTEAFF

J gene: TRBJ2-1
V gene: TRBV12-5
CDR3 protein: CASGLSTSGSNDEQFF

J gene: TRBJ1-5
V gene: TRBV2
CDR3 protein: CASSPGQGYQPQHF

J gene: TRBJ2-1
V gene: TRBV29-1
CDR3 protein: CSVYLGESSYNEQFF

J gene: TRBJ2-7
V gene: TRBV3-1/TRBV3-2
CDR3 protein: CASSQEGRVKSGLDYEQYF

J gene: TRBJ2-5
V gene: TRBV7-2
CDR3 protein: CASGPSGAETQYF

J gene: TRBJ1-6
V gene: TRBV30
CDR3 protein: CASTEGARQLNSPLHF

J gene: TRBJ2-7
V gene: TRBV6-5
CDR3 protein: CASSYSGQGIYEQYF

J gene: TRBJ1-1
V gene: TRBV28
CDR3 protein: CASGGGSSENTEAFF

J gene: TRBJ2-1
V gene: TRBV4-2
CDR3 protein: CASRGMNEQFF

J gene: TRBJ1-2
V gene: TRBV7-9
CDR3 protein: CASSFEVSYGYTF